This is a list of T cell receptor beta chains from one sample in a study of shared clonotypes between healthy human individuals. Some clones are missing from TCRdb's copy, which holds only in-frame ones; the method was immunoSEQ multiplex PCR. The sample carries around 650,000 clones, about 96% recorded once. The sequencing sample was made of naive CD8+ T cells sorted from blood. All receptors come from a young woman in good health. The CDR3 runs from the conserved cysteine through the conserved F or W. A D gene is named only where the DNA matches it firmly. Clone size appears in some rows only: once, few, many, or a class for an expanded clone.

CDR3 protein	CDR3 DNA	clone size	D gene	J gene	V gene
CASSPQGINQPQHF	TGTGCCAGCAGTCCTCAGGGGATTAATCAGCCCCAGCATTTT	NA	NA	TRBJ1-5	TRBV27
CASSRADQETQYF	TGTGCCAGCAGCCGGGCGGACCAAGAGACCCAGTACTTC	NA	NA	TRBJ2-5	TRBV5-4
CASSLTRVAQETQYF	TGTGCCAGCAGTCTGACCAGGGTGGCCCAAGAGACCCAGTACTTC	NA	NA	TRBJ2-5	TRBV27
CASSSDRGPQAFF	TGTGCCAGCAGCTCGGACAGGGGGCCACAAGCTTTCTTT	NA	TRBD1	TRBJ1-1	TRBV5-4
CASSFRAVDTIYF	TGTGCCAGCAGTTTCCGGGCAGTGGACACCATATATTTT	NA	NA	TRBJ1-3	TRBV28
CASSLYPGGTNYGYTF	TGTGCCAGCAGTCTCTACCCCGGCGGAACCAACTATGGCTACACCTTC	once	NA	TRBJ1-2	TRBV28
CASRPTSGYEQYF	TGTGCCAGCAGGCCGACTAGCGGTTACGAGCAGTACTTC	once	TRBD2	TRBJ2-7	TRBV6-6
CASSSEGLAGVDTQYF	TGTGCCAGCAGTTCCGAAGGACTAGCGGGAGTTGATACGCAGTATTTT	NA	TRBD2	TRBJ2-3	TRBV27
CASSQGAISSGNTIYF	TGCGCCAGCAGCCAAGGAGCAATAAGCTCTGGAAACACCATATATTTT	NA	NA	TRBJ1-3	TRBV4-1
CASSLTVQGFNEQYF	TGTGCCAGCAGTTTAACGGTACAGGGGTTCAACGAGCAGTACTTC	NA	TRBD1	TRBJ2-7	TRBV28
CASSEGGTGVETQYF	TGTGCCAGCAGTGAAGGTGGGACAGGGGTTGAGACCCAGTACTTC	NA	TRBD1	TRBJ2-5	TRBV2
CASSPRRTGLVTGELFF	TGTGCCAGCAGTCCTAGGCGGACAGGGTTAGTCACCGGGGAGCTGTTTTTT	NA	TRBD1	TRBJ2-2	TRBV27
CSAISYEQFF	TGCAGTGCTATTAGCTATGAGCAGTTCTTC	NA	NA	TRBJ2-1	TRBV20-1
CASSLGPGGVYGYTF	TGTGCCAGCAGTTTAGGGCCGGGTGGAGTCTATGGCTACACCTTC	NA	NA	TRBJ1-2	TRBV27
CASSLVEGRTEAFF	TGTGCCAGCAGTTTAGTTGAGGGGCGCACTGAAGCTTTCTTT	NA	NA	TRBJ1-1	TRBV28
CASSDLVGGGGEQYF	TGTGCCAGCAGTGACTTAGTAGGAGGAGGGGGCGAGCAGTACTTC	NA	NA	TRBJ2-7	TRBV2
CASSNFGGNTEAFF	TGTGCCAGTAGTAATTTTGGTGGGAACACTGAAGCTTTCTTT	NA	NA	TRBJ1-1	TRBV19
CASSLTSVAYNEQFF	TGTGCCAGCAGTTTAACCAGTGTAGCATACAATGAGCAGTTCTTC	NA	NA	TRBJ2-1	TRBV28
CASSLISGKYEQYF	TGTGCCAGCAGTTTGATTAGCGGGAAATACGAGCAGTACTTC	NA	TRBD2	TRBJ2-7	TRBV28
CASSLGGENTEAFF	TGTGCCAGCAGTTTAGGGGGGGAGAACACTGAAGCTTTCTTT	NA	NA	TRBJ1-1	TRBV28
CASSTGTGNEKLFF	TGTGCCAGCAGCACCGGGACCGGTAATGAAAAACTGTTTTTT	NA	NA	TRBJ1-4	TRBV5-4
CASSVWGEAADTQYF	TGTGCCAGCAGTGTGTGGGGAGAGGCGGCGGATACGCAGTATTTT	NA	NA	TRBJ2-3	TRBV2
CASSITSGGTYNEQFF	TGTGCCAGCAGTATAACTAGCGGGGGGACCTACAATGAGCAGTTCTTC	NA	TRBD2	TRBJ2-1	TRBV2
CASSYETANTEAFF	TGTGCCAGCAGTTACGAGACAGCGAACACTGAAGCTTTCTTT	once	NA	TRBJ1-1	TRBV6-6
CASSRSEGAEQYF	TGTGCCAGTAGTAGATCTGAGGGAGCCGAGCAGTACTTC	NA	NA	TRBJ2-7	TRBV19
CASSGRDRGIEKLFF	TGTGCCAGCAGCGGCCGGGACAGGGGGATTGAAAAACTGTTTTTT	NA	TRBD1	TRBJ1-4	TRBV9
CASKGRRNKINEKLFF	TGTGCCAGCAAGGGACGGAGAAACAAAATTAATGAAAAACTGTTTTTT	NA	NA	TRBJ1-4	TRBV28
CAWGLAAHNEQFF	TGTGCCTGGGGGCTAGCGGCTCACAATGAGCAGTTCTTC	NA	TRBD2	TRBJ2-1	TRBV30
CASSIETNTEAFF	TGTGCCAGTAGTATAGAGACGAACACTGAAGCTTTCTTT	NA	NA	TRBJ1-1	TRBV19
CATTGESTEAFF	TGTGCCACCACAGGGGAGTCCACTGAAGCTTTCTTT	NA	TRBD1	TRBJ1-1	TRBV13
CASSPEVDPIYGYTF	TGTGCCAGCAGTCCTGAAGTGGACCCAATATATGGCTACACCTTC	NA	NA	TRBJ1-2	TRBV6-5
CASSPTGQPQHF	TGCGCCAGCAGCCCGACGGGGCAGCCCCAGCATTTT	once	NA	TRBJ1-5	TRBV5-1
CASSLASAGRAYEQYF	TGTGCCAGCAGCTTAGCTTCTGCGGGTAGAGCCTACGAGCAGTACTTC	NA	NA	TRBJ2-7	TRBV13
CASSSRTQETQYF	TGTGCCAGCAGTTCTAGGACCCAAGAGACCCAGTACTTC	NA	NA	TRBJ2-5	TRBV7-9
CASSGDISYEQYF	TGTGCCAGCAGCGGGGACATCTCCTACGAGCAGTACTTC	NA	NA	TRBJ2-7	TRBV11-1
CASSEVGLASGTQYF	TGTGCCAGCAGTGAAGTGGGACTAGCGAGCGGTACGCAGTATTTT	NA	TRBD2	TRBJ2-3	TRBV2
CASSSQGIGTEAFF	TGTGCCAGCAGTTCCCAGGGAATTGGAACTGAAGCTTTCTTT	once	NA	TRBJ1-1	TRBV28
CAGGSDGGAQRDGYTF	TGTGCCGGGGGATCGGATGGAGGGGCGCAGAGAGATGGCTACACCTTC	NA	NA	TRBJ1-2	TRBV5-4
CALTPRLTLNYGYTF	TGTGCACTCACCCCCCGACTGACGTTAAACTATGGCTACACCTTC	NA	NA	TRBJ1-2	TRBV10-3
CASRPSVGPEAFF	TGTGCCAGCAGGCCGTCGGTTGGCCCTGAAGCTTTCTTT	NA	NA	TRBJ1-1	TRBV7-9
CASSFGDRNTGELFF	TGTGCCAGCAGTTTCGGGGACCGTAACACCGGGGAGCTGTTTTTT	NA	NA	TRBJ2-2	TRBV6-5
CSVGSGTSGPYLFF	NA	once	NA	TRBJ2-1	TRBV29-1
CASGETQSNTGELFF	TGTGCCAGCGGGGAAACACAGAGCAACACCGGGGAGCTGTTTTTT	NA	NA	TRBJ2-2	TRBV6-5
CASSPQRESTGELFF	TGTGCCAGCAGCCCCCAGCGGGAGAGCACCGGGGAGCTGTTTTTT	NA	TRBD2	TRBJ2-2	TRBV4-2
CASSFTRGGTDTQYF	TGTGCCAGCAGTTTTACAAGGGGGGGTACAGATACGCAGTATTTT	once	NA	TRBJ2-3	TRBV28
CASSEGGETQYF	TGTGCCAGCAGTGAAGGCGGAGAGACCCAGTACTTC	NA	NA	TRBJ2-5	TRBV25-1
CASSQDRGPNQPQHF	TGTGCCAGCAGCCAAGACCGGGGCCCCAATCAGCCCCAGCATTTT	NA	NA	TRBJ1-5	TRBV7-9
CASSPYEQYF	TGTGCCAGCAGCCCCTACGAGCAGTACTTC	NA	NA	TRBJ2-7	TRBV9